The clone carrying this T cell receptor beta chain was observed at least ten times. V lost 6 bases and J lost 5, with 7 bases in between. CDR1 and CDR2 (germline): MNHEY, SMNVEV (reference sequence). The CDR3 is 12 amino acids. This entry comes from a study of prognosis after radiotherapy for stage I lung cancer. With two-round multiplex PCR, TCR beta CDR3 sequences were amplified from genomic DNA. Round-one PCR had primers specific to each TRBV and TRBJ gene. TCRdb reanalysed the multiplex PCR reads using MiXCR and keeps one entry per CDR3 protein. The data hold roughly 17,000 distinct CDR3 sequences, with 29% observed a single time.

The chain couples TRBV27 to TRBJ2-2; no clear D. The material was PBMCs, obtained before or after stereotactic body radiation therapy (not recorded which). The sequence derives from a donor aged 50 or older with non-small cell lung cancer. CDR3 in DNA: TGTGCCAGCAGGGAGCTAACCGGGGAGCTGTTTTTT. Its translation is CASRELTGELFF.